The 22 T cell receptor beta chains presented below share a single source sample, sequenced in a study of cytotoxic CD8 clonotypes in ibrutinib-treated CLL. TCRdb keeps only in-frame clones here, not all; method: immunoSEQ multiplex PCR. The data show about 130,000 clones, 80% to 85% seen once. The sample in question was PBMCs, obtained after 24 months of ibrutinib treatment. These receptors were taken from a human donor with chronic lymphocytic leukemia.

The CDR3 region has the DNA TGTGCCAGCAGACGTAAACTAGGCGGGGGGCCTCCCTACGAGCAGTACTTC. Protein product: CASRRKLGGGPPYEQYF. The V call is TRBV28, the J call TRBJ2-7, with 8 bases aligning to TRBD2. This CDR3 has 17 amino acids. Germline CDR1 and CDR2: MDHEN and SYDVKM. The V segment lost 6 bases and the J segment 2 bases; nucleotides outside the gene matches: 15.

This rearrangement joins TRBV4-1 to TRBJ2-2; D tentatively reads TRBD1 or TRBD2 (6 bases each). The CDR3 sequence is 16 residues long. Germline values: CDR1 MGHRA, CDR2 YSYEKL. The V gene lost 4 bases and the J gene lost 2 bases, with 14 bases spanning the gap. The CDR3 bases are TGCGCCAGCAGCCGGCCAGGGGCGGGAAACACCGGGGAGCTGTTTTTT. It codes for CASSRPGAGNTGELFF.

This clone was recorded only once. The chain carries TRBV28 and TRBJ1-5; the D is unclear. Germline V gene sequence: CDR1 MDHEN, CDR2 SYDVKM. This CDR3 has 15 residues. Trimming took off 6 bases at V and 1 base at J, with 13 bases between the two ends. CDR3 loop: CASSYSPGSNQPQHF. The CDR3 coding sequence is TGTGCCAGCAGCTACTCCCCAGGCAGCAATCAGCCCCAGCATTTT.

The chain links TRBV30 to TRBJ2-3, with D unresolved. Trimming shortened V by 4 bases and J by 5 bases, and 22 bases separated the two germline ends. The CDR3 loop spans 16 amino acids. Germline V gives CDR1 GTSNPN, CDR2 SVGIG (reference sequence). The CDR3 protein is CAWIRRPTKWGDTQYF. As DNA, the CDR3 is TGTGCCTGGATACGACGCCCGACCAAGTGGGGAGATACGCAGTATTTT.

CDR3 region: CASSYGAVYGYTF. The CDR3 DNA is TGTGCCAGCAGTTACGGGGCAGTCTATGGCTACACCTTC. This chain joins TRBV6-6 and TRBJ1-2, with a weak D call TRBD1 (5 bases). The CDR3 runs 13 residues. V lost 2 bases, J lost 4 bases, and 8 bases lay in between. Germline V gene lookup returns CDR1 MNHNY and CDR2 SVGAGI (reference sequence).

V usage is TRBV7-2 and J usage is TRBJ1-2; 7 bases are a match to TRBD1. The CDR3 consists of 15 residues. Germline values: CDR1 SGHTA, CDR2 FQGNSA. Trimming at V came to 0 bases and at J to 6 bases, leaving 7 bases not matched to a gene. CDR3 sequence (DNA): TGTGCCAGCAGCTTAGCTCTCGGCAGGGGGGATGGCTACACCTTC. It translates to CASSLALGRGDGYTF.

The chain is built from TRBV7-8 and TRBJ1-1, with D hard to call. Trimming shortened V by 5 bases and J by 1 base, and 11 bases separated the two germline ends. The CDR3 length is 14 residues. Germline V gene data show CDR1 as SGHVS and CDR2 as FQNEAQ. The CDR3 loop reads CASSITETNTEAFF. CDR3 bases: TGTGCCAGCAGCATTACAGAGACGAACACTGAAGCTTTCTTT.

The genes are TRBV4-1 and TRBJ2-7; 7 bases align to TRBD1. Germline trimming cut 0 bases from V and 6 bases from J; bases unmatched to any gene: 11. The CDR3 runs 16 residues. Germline lookup yields CDR1 MGHRA and CDR2 YSYEKL. This chain's CDR3 is CASSQDGDSIPREQYF. The CDR3 region has the DNA TGCGCCAGCAGCCAAGATGGGGACAGCATCCCCCGCGAGCAGTACTTC.

The rearrangement joins TRBV6-1 to TRBJ2-7; TRBD1 or TRBD2 may be the D gene (6 bases each). The CDR3 sequence is 15 residues long. Trimming took 5 bases from V and 6 from J, leaving 20 bases between them. From germline, CDR1 is MNHNS and CDR2 SASEGT. The CDR3 DNA reads as TGTGCCAGCAGTTCCAGCCCTTTAGGGGGGATCGAGCAGTACTTC. It translates to CASSSSPLGGIEQYF.

The chain carries TRBV5-6 and TRBJ2-4; D gene uncertain. Per germline, CDR1 SGHDT and CDR2 YYEEEE. CDR3 length: 13 amino acids. Trimming removed 4 bases from V and 3 bases from J, with 8 bases in between. The CDR3 nucleotides read TGTGCCAGCAGCCCCTCGGACAAAAACATTCAGTACTTC. Translation: CASSPSDKNIQYF.

The V gene is TRBV28, the J gene TRBJ2-7; 12 nucleotides agree with TRBD1. There are 17 residues in the CDR3. Germline V gives CDR1 MDHEN, CDR2 SYDVKM. J gave up 2 bases and V 6 bases, and 11 bases lay outside the gene matches. The CDR3 region is CASSSQEGDRGPYEQYF. The CDR3 DNA reads as TGTGCCAGCAGCTCGCAGGAGGGGGACAGGGGGCCCTACGAGCAGTACTTC.

This chain connects TRBV7-2 to TRBJ2-7; 9 bases align to TRBD1. Germline lookup yields CDR1 SGHTA and CDR2 FQGNSA. V shed 6 bases and J 3 bases; nucleotides not matched to a gene: 9. This CDR3 has 15 amino acids. The CDR3 nucleotides are TGTGCCAGCAGTTCCTCGGGACAGGGCTTCTACGAGCAGTACTTC. The encoded protein is CASSSSGQGFYEQYF.

The rearrangement joins TRBV5-1 to TRBJ2-2; D is uncertain. The CDR3 sequence is 13 residues long. Germline V gives CDR1 SGHRS, CDR2 YFSETQ. Deletions cut 4 bases from V and 4 bases from J, with 8 bases between. The CDR3 sequence: CASSPDPTGELFF. The CDR3 DNA reads TGCGCCAGCAGCCCGGACCCCACCGGGGAGCTGTTTTTT.

The V call is TRBV6-6, the J call TRBJ2-3; D possibly corresponds to TRBD1 (6 bases). The germline V gene encodes CDR1 MNHNY and CDR2 SVGAGI (reference sequence). The CDR3 runs 11 residues. Trimming cost V 4 bases and J 12 bases, with 11 bases left between them. The CDR3 region has the DNA TGTGCCAGCAGTTTCCGGGACACCCAGTATTTT. Its translation: CASSFRDTQYF.

V and J are TRBV7-9 and TRBJ2-5; 7 bases are shared with TRBD2. This CDR3 has 15 residues. Per the germline V gene, CDR1 is SEHNR and CDR2 is FQNEAQ (reference sequence). Trimming at V came to 2 bases and at J to 7 bases, leaving 10 bases not matched to a gene. Written as DNA, the CDR3 is TGTGCCAGCAGCTTACCGCTAGCGGAGGAAGGGACCCAGTACTTC. This gives the protein CASSLPLAEEGTQYF. The full variable domain, its missing parts supplied by reference TRBV7-9 and TRBJ2-5, is DTGVSQNPRHKITKRGQNVTFRCDPISEHNRLYWYRQTLGQGPEFLTYFQNEAQLEKSRLLSDRFSAERPKGSFSTLEIQRTEQGDSAMYLCASSLPLAEEGTQYFGPGTRLLVL.

This clone was seen just once. The chain employs TRBV19 and TRBJ1-2; D perhaps matches TRBD1 (5 bases). The CDR3 contains 12 residues. Germline lookup yields CDR1 LNHDA and CDR2 SQIVND (reference sequence). V gave up 9 bases and J gave up 3 bases, with 11 bases separating them. In nucleotides, the CDR3 is TGTGCCAGCCGCGGGGCGGACTATGGCTACACCTTC. Residues: CASRGADYGYTF.

This clone was picked up a small number of times. V usage is TRBV19 and J usage is TRBJ2-3; unclear D gene. V lost 3 bases to trimming and J lost 5 bases, with 12 bases between them. From germline, CDR1 is LNHDA and CDR2 SQIVND (reference sequence). The CDR3 runs to 14 residues. In DNA form, the CDR3 reads TGTGCCAGTAGTATCGGGCCCCAAGGAGATACGCAGTATTTT. Translating gives CASSIGPQGDTQYF.

This clone was counted many times. This chain connects TRBV27 to TRBJ1-1; the D gene is possibly TRBD1 (6 bases). The CDR3 sequence is 15 residues long. The ends were cut back, 7 bases at V and 0 bases at J, with 15 bases in the middle. The germline gives CDR1 MNHEY, CDR2 SMNVEV (reference sequence). This CDR3 is CASKITGTLNTEAFF. In nucleotides, the CDR3 is TGTGCCAGCAAGATTACCGGGACACTGAACACTGAAGCTTTCTTT.

This clone was seen a handful of times. The gene calls are TRBV5-1 and TRBJ1-1; tentatively, D is TRBD1 (6 bases). Per germline, CDR1 SGHRS and CDR2 YFSETQ. V shed 5 bases and J shed 3 bases, with 14 bases lying between them. CDR3 size: 14 residues. This CDR3 is CASSRRGADTEAFF. DNA of the CDR3: TGCGCCAGCAGTAGGAGGGGGGCGGACACTGAAGCTTTCTTT. Looking up the rest from reference TRBV5-1 and TRBJ1-1 gives the full variable domain: KAGVTQTPRYLIKTRGQQVTLSCSPISGHRSVSWYQQTPGQGLQFLFEYFSETQRNKGNFPGRFSGRQFSNSRSEMNVSTLELGDSALYLCASSRRGADTEAFFGQGTRLTVV.

The genes are TRBV28 and TRBJ1-1; D is ambiguous. This CDR3 spans 12 amino acids. Per the germline V gene, CDR1 is MDHEN and CDR2 is SYDVKM. Trimming left V 5 bases short and J 3 bases short, with 7 bases between. In DNA form, the CDR3 reads TGTGCCAGCAGTCGTTTAGACACTGAAGCTTTCTTT. This translates into CASSRLDTEAFF.

The chain joins TRBV6-1 to TRBJ1-1; 9 bases fit TRBD1. This CDR3 contains 14 residues. The V gene's germline CDR1 is MNHNS and CDR2 SASEGT. V lost 8 bases to trimming and J lost 5 bases; unmatched junction nucleotides: 9. CDR3 sequence reads: CASQTGTGRTEAFF. The CDR3, as DNA: TGTGCCAGCCAGACCGGGACAGGGAGGACTGAAGCTTTCTTT.

This chain uses TRBV6-6 with TRBJ1-6, with D uncertain. CDR3 size: 14 residues. V lost 9 bases and J lost 0, with 9 bases in between. Germline values: CDR1 MNHNY, CDR2 SVGAGI (reference sequence). The CDR3 bases are TGTGCCAGTTTTTCCAGCTCCTATAATTCACCCCTCCACTTT. It encodes CASFSSSYNSPLHF.